This note documents a single TCR beta chain sequence. This sample is part of a study of sequential checkpoint blockade in melanoma. Study overall: Randomization was 1:1 between first-line nivolumab→ipilimumab and ipilimumab→nivolumab. Each arm's sequence ended with maintenance nivolumab.

TCRdb keeps only in-frame clones here, not all; method: immunoSEQ multiplex PCR. In the table there are about 29,000 clones, about three quarters of which are singletons. Documented treatment: randomized to nivolumab then ipilimumab (arm A) or the reverse (arm B). Patients had received no earlier DNA-damaging chemotherapy. Sorted cells were live CD3+CD8+, lacking CD19 and CD56, from PBMCs. The CDR3 is made up of 13 amino acids. CDR1 and CDR2 from the germline V gene are LGHNA and YSLEER. The V end was cut by 1 base, the J end by 3 bases, with 7 bases between. The specimen comprised CD8+ T cells sorted from blood (inferred from file names), sampled from a patient given nivolumab and ipilimumab in sequence. The clonotype comes from a human donor with melanoma. The V gene is TRBV4-3, the J gene TRBJ2-7, with D possibly TRBD2 on 6 matching bases. The CDR3 sequence: CASSQGGDYEQYF. CDR3 bases: TGCGCCAGCAGCCAAGGGGGGGACTACGAGCAGTACTTC.